This entry lists 8 T cell receptor beta chains sequenced from one sample in a study of regulatory T cells in long-lasting Graves disease. The time point denotes: newly diagnosed GD, antithyroid drugs for less than 3 months. Scientists built the TCR library using RNA that was extracted from PBMCs. Through Arm-PCR of CDR3 regions and iRepertoire HTBI primers, TCR beta libraries were built. Via MiXCR, TCRdb re-called the multiplex PCR reads, giving one row per CDR3 protein. The sample includes around 330,000 distinct CDR3 sequences, roughly 18% of them seen just once. This specimen consisted of peripheral blood mononuclear cells (PBMCs), obtained at new diagnosis, from a patient treated with antithyroid drugs. The origin of the receptors is a female donor with Graves disease.

This clonotype was counted ten times or more. The rearrangement uses TRBV5-1 and TRBJ2-5; D could derive from TRBD1 or TRBD2 (5 bases each). Looked up from germline, CDR1 is SGHRS and CDR2 is YFSETQ. This CDR3 contains 14 residues. Trimming pared 1 base from V and 9 bases from J, leaving 16 bases between. The CDR3 sequence is CASSLSSPRDPQYF. The CDR3 DNA is TGCGCCAGCAGCTTGAGCAGCCCGAGGGACCCCCAGTACTTC.

The table lists this clonotype with a count of one. A far larger clone differs by one base, so this is likely a read error. In DNA, the CDR3 is TGTGCCAGCAGTGAAAACAATGAGAAGTTCTTC. This gives the protein CASSENNEKFF. The rearrangement uses TRBV6-4 and TRBJ2-1; no clear D. CDR1 and CDR2 from the germline V gene are MRHNA and SNTAGT. The length of the CDR3 is 11 residues.

This chain joins TRBV29-1 and TRBJ2-1; perhaps TRBD1 as D (6 bases). Trimming cost V 3 bases and J 4 bases, with 25 bases left between them. Germline values: CDR1 SQVTM, CDR2 ANQGSEA. The CDR3 spans 18 residues. In DNA, the CDR3 is TGCAGCGTTGACGGGGAAATCAACAGGGCCGATTCGTACAATGAGCAGTTCTTC. It yields the protein CSVDGEINRADSYNEQFF.

Turning to this clonotype: Just one base apart from a much larger clone, this may be a read error. CDR3 residues: CASSLADWDTGELFF. The CDR3 nucleotides are TGCGCCAGCAGCTTGGCGGACTGGGACACCGGGGAGCTGTTTTTT. V gene TRBV5-1 combines with J gene TRBJ2-2, with D tentatively TRBD2 (5 bases). Germline V gene sequence: CDR1 SGHRS, CDR2 YFSETQ. This CDR3 comprises 15 residues. The V end lost 0 bases, the J end lost 3 bases, and 9 bases lay between the germline ends.

Concerning this clonotype itself: Since a much larger clone is just one base distant, this may be a read error. This chain joins TRBV6-5 and TRBJ1-3; D not resolved. The CDR3 covers 15 residues. CDR1 and CDR2 (germline): MNHEY, SVGAGI. With 4 bases removed from V and 0 bases from J, the gap between germline ends came to 10 bases. In DNA form, the CDR3 reads TGTGCCAGCAGTTCCGAAGGTTTCTCTGGAAACACCATATATTTT. It codes for CASSSEGFSGNTIYF.

In its sample, this clonotype was seen a few times. V is TRBV9 and J is TRBJ2-7; a weak D match, TRBD2 (5 bases). Germline values: CDR1 SGDLS, CDR2 YYNGEE. The germline V and J ends were trimmed by 0 bases and 0 bases, with 7 bases remaining between them. The CDR3 consists of 14 residues. DNA of the CDR3: TGTGCCAGCAGCGTAGTGGCGGGCTCCTACGAGCAGTACTTC. It translates to CASSVVAGSYEQYF.

This clonotype appeared a few times. The rearrangement uses TRBV5-1 and TRBJ1-6; D is ambiguous. Germline-derived CDR1 and CDR2 are SGHRS and YFSETQ. Trimming removed 0 bases from V and 9 bases from J, with 10 bases in between. This CDR3 contains 14 residues. The CDR3 coding sequence is TGCGCCAGCAGCTTGGAGACGCTCCCTTCACCCCTCCACTTT. Protein product: CASSLETLPSPLHF.

In its sample, this clonotype was seen many times. The gene calls are TRBV7-3 and TRBJ2-1, with TRBD2 identical over 11 bases. The CDR3 spans 15 residues. Germline V gene lookup returns CDR1 SGHTA and CDR2 FQGTGA. Trimming cost V 4 bases and J 6 bases; bases outside gene matches: 5. The CDR3 region has the DNA TGTGCCAGCAGCTCACTAGCGGGAGTGGGCAATGAGCAGTTCTTC. It is translated as CASSSLAGVGNEQFF.